This T cell receptor beta chain originates from a study of blood T cell repertoires in COVID-19. Study-level background: Both acute and convalescent COVID-19 samples were obtained from the United States, Italy and Spain.

In the authors' workflow: It was from reference gene primer amplification that nucleated cell counts were estimated. This table comes from immunoSEQ multiplex PCR, and its TCRdb copy is limited to in-frame clones, with some not included. V and J calls and clone size are those listed in that table; D and trimming were worked out from the DNA. The data hold 8,500 to 10,000 clones, with about three quarters observed a single time. The germline CDR1 and CDR2 sequences are SNHLY and FYNNEI. The CDR3 extends over 13 amino acids. V gave up 5 bases and J gave up 3 bases; unmatched junction bases: 1. The material sequenced was peripheral blood. This chain uses TRBV2 with TRBJ2-3; 8 bases match TRBD1. This TCR derives from a man aged 60-69 years with active COVID-19. CDR3 sequence reads: CASSRDRTDTQYF. The CDR3 coding sequence is TGTGCCAGCAGTCGGGACAGGACAGATACGCAGTATTTT.